Here is one T cell receptor (beta chain) with its context. The antigen remains unidentified. The data belong to a study of cytomegalovirus exposure and HLA in healthy donors. The wider study: Drawn from HLA-typed donors, tens of millions of unique TCRs were held in an early data release.

Whole-study findings and limits: HLA allele associations emerged for around 15,000 TCR beta sequences in a later analysis, at 0.05 false discovery rate.

Germline V gene lookup returns CDR1 MGHDK and CDR2 SYGVNS. This CDR3 region has 15 residues. The primer mix had 60 Vbeta and 13 Jbeta primers. This table comes from immunoSEQ multiplex PCR, and its TCRdb copy is limited to in-frame clones, with some not included. Among roughly 52,000 clones listed, less than 70% were seen once. The gene calls are TRBV25-1 and TRBJ1-1, with a tentative D call TRBD1 (6 bases). The sequenced sample was PBMCs. This TCR derives from a human donor in good health. CDR3 amino acids: CASSRQGLRNTEAFF. In DNA form, the CDR3 reads TGTGCTAGCTCCCGGCAGGGGCTAAGGAACACTGAAGCTTTCTTT.